Below, 5 T cell receptor beta chains from the same sample are listed, as sequenced in a study of early T cells in non-severe SARS-CoV-2 infection. TCRdb re-derived calls from the 5' RACE reads in MiXCR, one entry per CDR3 protein. The sample contains about 37,000 distinct CDR3 sequences, roughly 5.4% of which appear only once. Sequenced material: whole blood, taken at baseline. Every receptor here comes from an adult who was a healthcare worker with PCR-confirmed SARS-CoV-2 infection or an uninfected control (not recorded which).

This clonotype was counted many times. This chain connects TRBV12-3 or TRBV12-4 to TRBJ2-2; D gene unclear. This CDR3 has 13 amino acids. Trimming shortened V by 6 bases and J by 8 bases, and 13 bases separated the two germline ends. The CDR3 bases are TGTGCCAGCAGCTTTCTTCGGCCTGGGGAGCTGTTTTTT. Amino acid sequence: CASSFLRPGELFF.

This clonotype was detected ten times or more. This chain uses TRBV30 with TRBJ1-5; possibly TRBD1 for D (6 bases). The CDR3 runs to 15 residues. Trimming pared 1 base from V and 1 base from J, leaving 11 bases between. CDR1 and CDR2 from the germline V gene are GTSNPN and SVGIG (reference sequence). CDR3 residues: CAWSGGHSSNQPQHF. DNA of the CDR3: TGTGCCTGGAGTGGGGGACATTCGAGCAATCAGCCCCAGCATTTT.

This clonotype has at least ten counts. The rearrangement joins TRBV12-3 or TRBV12-4 to TRBJ2-7; 10 positions agree with TRBD2. The V and J ends lost 4 bases and 3 bases, in that order; junction bases with no gene match: 3. The CDR3 is 14 residues long. The CDR3 bases are TGTGCCAGCAGTTCCGGGACTAGCGTCTACGAGCAGTACGTC. Translating gives CASSSGTSVYEQYV.

This clonotype was counted at least ten times. This sequence joins TRBV5-5 and TRBJ2-1; D is unresolved. V was trimmed by 1 base and J by 9 bases, leaving 8 bases between them. Germline V gene data show CDR1 as SGHKS and CDR2 as YYEKEE (reference sequence). The CDR3 loop spans 12 amino acids. The chain's CDR3 is CASSLSQVEQFF. The CDR3, as DNA: TGTGCCAGCAGCTTGTCCCAGGTTGAGCAGTTCTTC.

This clonotype showed up many times. One junction end disagrees with the germline gene, perhaps due to a read error. This chain connects TRBV6-6 to TRBJ2-4; D not resolved. The CDR3 totals 8 residues. Germline CDR1 is MNHNY and CDR2 is SVGAGI (reference sequence). The CDR3 reads CASSLLGF. CDR3 bases: TGTGCCAGCAGTCTCCTTGGCTTC.